This TCR beta chain was recorded in a study of blood T cell repertoires in COVID-19. Study context: Acute-phase and convalescent COVID-19 samples originated in the United States, Italy and Spain. T cells, B-cell-depleted T cells, or PBMCs provided the cDNA or gDNA that served as material.

Trimming removed 7 bases from V and 3 bases from J, with 13 bases in between. Germline CDR1 is LNHDA and CDR2 is SQIVND (reference sequence). CDR3 length: 14 amino acids. The authors' processing: By means of reference gene primer amplification, nucleated cell counts were estimated. Produced via immunoSEQ multiplex PCR; TCRdb's table is partial and in-frame only. The DNA gave D and trimming, while V, J and clone size come from that table. Of 95,000 to 120,000 clones listed, 71% are singletons. The receptor's source is a woman aged 40 to 50 with acute or convalescent COVID-19. Sequenced sample: peripheral blood. The V gene is TRBV19, the J gene TRBJ1-5; D is possibly TRBD1 (5 bases). CDR3 bases: TGTGCCAGTATGAGTACAGGTCCCAATCAGCCCCAGCATTTT. Amino acids: CASMSTGPNQPQHF.